The rows below give T cell receptor beta chains drawn from one sample of a study of cytomegalovirus exposure and HLA in healthy donors. TCRdb keeps only in-frame clones here, not all; method: immunoSEQ multiplex PCR. The sample contains under 200,000 clones, 85% to 90% of which appear only once. Sequences were obtained from PBMCs. These receptors all stem from a man aged 18 to 30 in good health and CMV-seropositive. Both conserved end residues are part of each CDR3. D genes are given only for firm matches. Clone size is not always given. Where it is, it says once, few, many or a class for expanded clones.

d_call	j_call	clone_size	v_call	cdr3_aa	cdr3_nt
NA	TRBJ1-2	NA	TRBV14	CASSPTRGLNYGYTF	TGTGCCAGCAGCCCCACAAGGGGCCTTAACTATGGCTACACCTTC
NA	TRBJ1-5	NA	TRBV7-8	CASSLAWGGRSESPPQHF	TGTGCCAGCAGCTTAGCGTGGGGGGGCCGAAGCGAATCTCCGCCCCAGCATTTT
TRBD2	TRBJ2-3	NA	TRBV29-1	CSAGLVRITDTQYF	TGCAGCGCCGGACTAGTCCGGATCACAGATACGCAGTATTTT
TRBD2	TRBJ2-7	NA	TRBV9	CASSVGYSGRYEQYF	TGTGCCAGCAGCGTAGGTTATAGCGGGAGGTACGAGCAGTACTTC
NA	TRBJ1-1	once	TRBV28	CASSLRGFMNTEAFF	TGTGCCAGCAGTTTAAGGGGTTTTATGAACACTGAAGCTTTCTTT
NA	TRBJ2-1	NA	TRBV4-1	CASSRGPGGNSYNEQFF	TGCGCCAGCAGCCGGGGCCCGGGCGGCAACTCCTACAATGAGCAGTTCTTC
TRBD1	TRBJ2-3	few	TRBV7-2	CAKSTGGGGTDTQYF	TGTGCCAAGTCGACAGGGGGCGGCGGCACAGATACGCAGTATTTT
TRBD1	TRBJ2-5	NA	TRBV29-1	CSVRQGWETQYF	TGCAGCGTTCGACAGGGTTGGGAGACCCAGTACTTC
NA	TRBJ1-1	NA	TRBV28	CASSLGAAANTEAFF	TGTGCCAGCAGTTTAGGGGCAGCAGCAAACACTGAAGCTTTCTTT
TRBD1	TRBJ1-4	NA	TRBV28	CASLDPGGEKLFF	TGTGCCAGCCTGGACCCAGGGGGTGAAAAACTGTTTTTT
NA	TRBJ2-7	NA	TRBV10-2	CASSGRQPHSYEQYF	TGCGCCAGCAGTGGCAGGCAGCCGCACTCCTACGAGCAGTACTTC
TRBD2	TRBJ2-5	NA	TRBV29-1	CSVFSFWSAGDQETQYF	TGCAGCGTTTTCTCGTTTTGGTCGGCGGGAGACCAAGAGACCCAGTACTTC
TRBD1	TRBJ1-4	NA	TRBV11-2	CASSSGTGWSEKLFF	TGTGCCAGCAGCTCTGGGACAGGTTGGAGTGAAAAACTGTTTTTT
NA	TRBJ1-5	NA	TRBV19	CASSTEGGGNQPQHF	TGTGCCAGTAGTACGGAAGGAGGTGGCAATCAGCCGCAGCATTTT
TRBD1	TRBJ2-7	NA	TRBV5-1	CASSSNQGVHEQYF	TGCGCCAGCAGCTCGAATCAGGGGGTCCACGAGCAGTACTTC
NA	TRBJ2-6	NA	TRBV7-3	CASSLRGTTGANVLTF	TGTGCCAGCAGCTTAAGAGGCACGACTGGGGCCAACGTCCTGACTTTC
TRBD1	TRBJ2-1	NA	TRBV5-1	CASSPYRDRIGNEQFF	TGCGCCAGCAGCCCTTACCGGGACAGGATCGGAAATGAGCAGTTCTTC
NA	TRBJ1-5	NA	TRBV27	CASSLSWSGTYAQPQHF	TGTGCCAGCAGTTTATCGTGGTCTGGGACATATGCTCAGCCCCAGCATTTT
TRBD2	TRBJ2-1	NA	TRBV6-4	CASSDSRAGDYNEQFF	TGTGCCAGCAGTGACTCAAGAGCGGGGGACTACAATGAGCAGTTCTTC
NA	TRBJ1-1	NA	TRBV6-1	CASGPVFLNTEAFF	TGTGCCAGCGGCCCCGTATTTTTGAACACTGAAGCTTTCTTT
TRBD1	TRBJ1-5	few	TRBV2	CASTRGQGNQPQHF	TGTGCCAGCACCAGAGGACAGGGCAATCAGCCCCAGCATTTT
NA	TRBJ1-4	NA	TRBV10-1	CASSDRDEKLFF	TGCGCCAGCAGTGACAGGGATGAAAAACTGTTTTTT
TRBD2	TRBJ2-1	NA	TRBV6-6	CASSSSGSSYNEQFF	TGTGCCAGCAGTTCGAGCGGGAGCTCCTACAATGAGCAGTTCTTC
NA	TRBJ2-3	NA	TRBV29-1	CSVEGGDGLTSTDTQYF	TGCAGCGTTGAGGGTGGGGACGGACTAACTAGCACAGATACGCAGTATTTT